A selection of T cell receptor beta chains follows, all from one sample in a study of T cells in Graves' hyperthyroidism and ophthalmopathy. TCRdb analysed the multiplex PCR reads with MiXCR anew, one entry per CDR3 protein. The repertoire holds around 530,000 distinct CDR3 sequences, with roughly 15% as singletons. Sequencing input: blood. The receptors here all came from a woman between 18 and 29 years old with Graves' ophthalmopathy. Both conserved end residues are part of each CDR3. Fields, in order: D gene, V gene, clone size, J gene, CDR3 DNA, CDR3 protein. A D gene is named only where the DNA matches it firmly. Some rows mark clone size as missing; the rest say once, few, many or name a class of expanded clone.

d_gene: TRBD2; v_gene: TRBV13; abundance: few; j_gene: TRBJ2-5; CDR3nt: TGTGCCAGCAGCTTACGGGAGGTGGAGACCCAGTACTTC; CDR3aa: CASSLREVETQYF
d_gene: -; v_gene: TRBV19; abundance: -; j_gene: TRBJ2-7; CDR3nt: TGTGCCAGTAGTAACCCGACTAGAGGAGGCTACTACGAGCAGTACTTC; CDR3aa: CASSNPTRGGYYEQYF
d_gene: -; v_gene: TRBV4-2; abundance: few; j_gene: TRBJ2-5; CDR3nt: TGTGCCAGCAGCCAACCCGGGACTGGCCAAGAGACCCAGTACTTC; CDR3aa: CASSQPGTGQETQYF
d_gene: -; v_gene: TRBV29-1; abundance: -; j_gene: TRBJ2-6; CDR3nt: TGCAGCGTTGACCCTGGGGATGGGGCCAACGTCCTGACTTTC; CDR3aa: CSVDPGDGANVLTF
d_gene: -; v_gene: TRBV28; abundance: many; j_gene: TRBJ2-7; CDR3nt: TGTGCCAGCAGTTGGACAGGGAGGGCCTACGAGCAGTACTTC; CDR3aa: CASSWTGRAYEQYF
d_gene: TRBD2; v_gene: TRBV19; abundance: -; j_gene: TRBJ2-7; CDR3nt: TGTGCCAGTAGACCGACTAGCGGTTCCTCCTACGAGCAGTACTTC; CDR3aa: CASRPTSGSSYEQYF
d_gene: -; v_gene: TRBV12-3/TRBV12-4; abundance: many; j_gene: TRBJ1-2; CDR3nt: TGTGCCAGCAGTTCTCAGTATAACTATGGCTACACCTTC; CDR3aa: CASSSQYNYGYTF
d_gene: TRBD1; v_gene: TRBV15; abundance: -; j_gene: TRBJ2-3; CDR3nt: TGTGCCACCAGCGCTGAGGACAGGCAAGATACGCAGTATTTT; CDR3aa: CATSAEDRQDTQYF
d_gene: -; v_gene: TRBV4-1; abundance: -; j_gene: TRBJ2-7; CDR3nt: TGCGCCAGCAGCCAAGCTCACACCTACGAGCAGTACTTC; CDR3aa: CASSQAHTYEQYF
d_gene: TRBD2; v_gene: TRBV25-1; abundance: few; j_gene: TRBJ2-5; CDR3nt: TGTGCCAGCAGTGAGAAGCGGGAGGGCGGGATAGAGACCCAGTACTTC; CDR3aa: CASSEKREGGIETQYF
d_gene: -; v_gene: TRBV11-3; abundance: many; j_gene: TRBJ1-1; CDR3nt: TGTGCCAGCAGCCTCGCCTCCTACACTGAAGCTTTCTTT; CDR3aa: CASSLASYTEAFF
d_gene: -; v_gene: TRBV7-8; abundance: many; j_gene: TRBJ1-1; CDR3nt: TGTGCCAGCAGCTTAGCCAGACAGAACACTGAAGCTTTCTTT; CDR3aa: CASSLARQNTEAFF
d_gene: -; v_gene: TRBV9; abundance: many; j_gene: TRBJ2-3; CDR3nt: TGTGCCAGCAGCGAAACAGGGACTAGCACAGATACGCAGTATTTT; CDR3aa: CASSETGTSTDTQYF
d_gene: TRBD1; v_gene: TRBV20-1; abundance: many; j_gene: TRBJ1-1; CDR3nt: TGCAGTGCCAGACAGGGTTACACTGAAGCTTTCTTT; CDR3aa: CSARQGYTEAFF
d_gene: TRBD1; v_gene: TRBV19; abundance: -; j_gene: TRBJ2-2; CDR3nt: TGTGCCAGTAGTATCGGGACAGGGGCACGCGGGGAGCTGTTTTTT; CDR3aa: CASSIGTGARGELFF
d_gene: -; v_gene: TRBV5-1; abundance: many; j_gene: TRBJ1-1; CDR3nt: TGCGCCAGCAGCCCGGACGTGAACACTGAAGCTTTCTTT; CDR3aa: CASSPDVNTEAFF
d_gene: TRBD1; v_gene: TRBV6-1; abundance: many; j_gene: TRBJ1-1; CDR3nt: TGTGCCAGCAGTTTCTCGGGGGGACAGGGGTGGACTGAAGCTTTCTTT; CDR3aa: CASSFSGGQGWTEAFF
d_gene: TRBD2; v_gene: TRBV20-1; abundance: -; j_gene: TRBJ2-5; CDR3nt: TGCAGTTGCGACTCCGGGACTAGCGGGGGTTGGTCAGAGACCCAGCACTTC; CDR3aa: CSCDSGTSGGWSETQHF
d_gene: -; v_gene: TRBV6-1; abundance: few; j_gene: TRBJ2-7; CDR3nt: TGTGCCAGCAGTGTCCAGGGGCCGTACGAGCAGTACTTC; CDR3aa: CASSVQGPYEQYF
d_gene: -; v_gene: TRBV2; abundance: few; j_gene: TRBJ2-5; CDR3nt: TGTGCCAGCAGTGAAGTTGGGGCCGGGGCTGAGACCCAGTACTTC; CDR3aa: CASSEVGAGAETQYF
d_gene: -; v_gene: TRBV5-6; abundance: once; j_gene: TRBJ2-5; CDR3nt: TGTGCCAGCAGCTTGGCCAACCAAGATACCCAGTACTTC; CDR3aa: CASSLANQDTQYF
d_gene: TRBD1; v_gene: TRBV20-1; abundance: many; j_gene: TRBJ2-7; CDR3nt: TGCAGTGCTGACAGGGACAGGAGCTCCTACGAGCAGTACTTC; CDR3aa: CSADRDRSSYEQYF
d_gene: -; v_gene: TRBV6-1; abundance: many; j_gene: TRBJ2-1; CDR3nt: TGTGCCAGCCGAGGAGGAGGATATGAGCAGTTCTTC; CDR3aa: CASRGGGYEQFF
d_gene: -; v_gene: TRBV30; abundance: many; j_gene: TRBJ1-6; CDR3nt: TGTGCCTGGAAACGACAGTGGGTTTCACCCCTCCACTTT; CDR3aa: CAWKRQWVSPLHF
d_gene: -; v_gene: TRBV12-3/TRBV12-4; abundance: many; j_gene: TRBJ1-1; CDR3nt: TGTGCCAGCACAGCCTCGAATGGGAACACTGAAGCTTTCTTT; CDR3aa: CASTASNGNTEAFF
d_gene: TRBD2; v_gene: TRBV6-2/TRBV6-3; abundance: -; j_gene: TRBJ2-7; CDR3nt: TGTGCCAGCAGCGGAAGCGGGAGGAGTCACGAGCAGTACTTC; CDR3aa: CASSGSGRSHEQYF
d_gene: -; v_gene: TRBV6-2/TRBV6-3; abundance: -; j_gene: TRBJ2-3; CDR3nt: TGTGCCAGCAGTTACCCTAGCCCCACAGATACGCAGTATTTT; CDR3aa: CASSYPSPTDTQYF
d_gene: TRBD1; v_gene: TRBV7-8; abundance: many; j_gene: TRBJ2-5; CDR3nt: TGTGCCAGCAGCGCCTGGACAGGCAACCAAGAGACCCAGTACTTC; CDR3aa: CASSAWTGNQETQYF
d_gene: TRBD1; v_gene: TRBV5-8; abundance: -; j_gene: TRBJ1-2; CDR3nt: TGTGCCAGCAGCTTGGTGACAGGGGGCATAGGCTACACCTTC; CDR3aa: CASSLVTGGIGYTF
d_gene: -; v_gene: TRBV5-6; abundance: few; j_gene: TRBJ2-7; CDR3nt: TGTGCCAGCAGCTTCCCGGTCGGGGACCACGAGCAGTACTTC; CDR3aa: CASSFPVGDHEQYF
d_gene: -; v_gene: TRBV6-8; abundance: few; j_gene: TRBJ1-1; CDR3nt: TGTGCCAGCAGTTACTCGAGGGGGGTGGAGAGGACTGAAGCTTTCTTT; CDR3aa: CASSYSRGVERTEAFF
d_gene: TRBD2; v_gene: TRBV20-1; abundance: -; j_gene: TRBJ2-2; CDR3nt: TGCAGTGCTAGTTCCGGGAGGCGCCCCGGGGAGCTGTTTTTT; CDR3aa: CSASSGRRPGELFF
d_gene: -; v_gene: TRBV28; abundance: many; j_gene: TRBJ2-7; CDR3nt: TGTGCCAGCAGCCACTCCCGACACCCTTCCCAGTACGAGCAGTACTTC; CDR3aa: CASSHSRHPSQYEQYF
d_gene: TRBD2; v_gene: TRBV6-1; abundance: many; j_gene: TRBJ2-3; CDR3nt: TGTGCCAGCAGTGAAAACATAGCGGGAGGTGTCACAGATACGCAGTATTTT; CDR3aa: CASSENIAGGVTDTQYF
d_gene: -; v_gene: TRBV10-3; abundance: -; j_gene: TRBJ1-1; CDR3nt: TGTGCCGTAAGGGGGGGGGGAAGCACTGAAGCTTTCTTT; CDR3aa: CAVRGGGSTEAFF
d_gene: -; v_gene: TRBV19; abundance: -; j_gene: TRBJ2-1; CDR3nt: TGTGCCAGTAGTACCGCAACCAATGAGCAGTTCTTC; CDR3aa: CASSTATNEQFF
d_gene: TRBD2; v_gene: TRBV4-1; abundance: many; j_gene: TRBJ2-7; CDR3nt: TGCGCCAGCAGCCCGAGGACTAGCTACGAGCAGTACTTC; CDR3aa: CASSPRTSYEQYF
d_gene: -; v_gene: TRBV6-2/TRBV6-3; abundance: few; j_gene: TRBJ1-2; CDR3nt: TGTGCCAGCAGTTACTACCCTCGGGAGGGCTATGGCTACACCTTC; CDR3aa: CASSYYPREGYGYTF
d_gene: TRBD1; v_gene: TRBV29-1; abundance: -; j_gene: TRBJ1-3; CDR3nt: TGCAGCGTTGTTGGCCGGAGGACAGGGAAGGGTGGAAACACCATATATTTT; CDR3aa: CSVVGRRTGKGGNTIYF